The rows below give T cell receptor beta chains drawn from one sample of a study of post-analysis software for immune sequencing data. From the PCR reads, TCRdb called clonotypes with MiXCR, one entry per CDR3 protein. The sample consists of roughly 800,000 distinct CDR3 sequences, around 45% of them appearing once. What was sequenced was blood. These TCRs come from a girl between 5 and 17 years old with multiple sclerosis. Both conserved end residues are part of each CDR3. The D gene is left open where the match is weak. Expanded clones get a size class; other rows say once, few or many, or leave the size out.

>.|.|TRBJ2-1|18|TRBV4-2
TGTGCCAGCAGCCAGGATCCCGATGGGGCGGGACCATACAATGAGCAGTTCTTC
CASSQDPDGAGPYNEQFF
>.|few|TRBJ2-5|14|TRBV7-9
TGTGCCAGCAGCCCGGACCTGACACAAGAGACCCAGTACTTC
CASSPDLTQETQYF
>TRBD1|few|TRBJ1-4|17|TRBV6-1
TGTGCCAGCAGTCCCTCCTACCGGGACAGGGTTGTTGAAAAACTGTTTTTT
CASSPSYRDRVVEKLFF
>.|.|TRBJ2-6|16|TRBV7-6
TGTGCCAGCAGCTTAGATCGGAGCTCTGGGGCCAACGTCCTGACTTTC
CASSLDRSSGANVLTF
>.|once|TRBJ2-3|13|TRBV12-3/TRBV12-4
TGTGCCAGCAGTTTAGCTTTCCTTAGGTCGCAGTATTTT
CASSLAFLRSQYF
>TRBD2|few|TRBJ2-7|17|TRBV7-2
TGTGCCAGCAGCTCATTTCCGAGGGGACTAGATTCCTACGAGCAGTACTTC
CASSSFPRGLDSYEQYF
>.|once|TRBJ2-5|14|TRBV7-6
TGTGCCAGCAGCTTAAAACCGATGGGGGAGACCCAGTACTTC
CASSLKPMGETQYF
>TRBD1|.|TRBJ1-2|12|TRBV29-1
TGCAGCGGCAGGGGGCACAACTATGGCTACACCTTC
CSGRGHNYGYTF
>.|.|TRBJ2-5|18|TRBV4-3
TGCGCCAGCAGCCATGAATACCGTCTGATCGTCCCCAACAATGAGCAGTACTTC
CASSHEYRLIVPNNEQYF
>.|few|TRBJ1-2|18|TRBV14
TGTGCCAGCAGCCAAGAGAGTGGGGGCAGGGCGCCGCACTATGGCTACACCTTC
CASSQESGGRAPHYGYTF
>TRBD1|few|TRBJ2-7|15|TRBV20-1
TGCAGTGCTAGAGGTTCAGGGGGCGCATGGTACGAGCAGTACTTC
CSARGSGGAWYEQYF
>TRBD2|few|TRBJ2-3|16|TRBV11-2
TGTGCCAGCAGCCCCTACGGTAGCGGGAGGGCAGATACGCAGTATTTT
CASSPYGSGRADTQYF
>.|few|TRBJ2-7|13|TRBV19
TGTGCCAGTAGTATGTGGCAGGGGAACGAGCAGTACTTC
CASSMWQGNEQYF
>.|.|TRBJ1-2|18|TRBV20-1
TGCAGTGCTAAACCCCAAAGTTGGGCGCCACCATTTGGCTGTGGCTACACCTTC
CSAKPQSWAPPFGCGYTF
>.|.|TRBJ2-3|14|TRBV20-1
TGCAGTGCTTTCCCCTCGGTGGGGTCAGATACGCAGTATTTT
CSAFPSVGSDTQYF
>.|many|TRBJ2-7|14|TRBV5-1
TGCGCCAGCAGCTTGGTAGCGAGCTCCTACGAGCAGTACTTC
CASSLVASSYEQYF
>TRBD1|.|TRBJ2-6|19|TRBV4-2
TGTGCCAGCAGCCAAGAGAGCCGGGCAGGGGGTCCTGGGGCCAACGTCCTGACTTTC
CASSQESRAGGPGANVLTF
>TRBD2|.|TRBJ2-7|15|TRBV29-1
TGCAGCGTTGAAGATAGGGCTAGCGGGAGCTACGAGCAGTACTTC
CSVEDRASGSYEQYF
>TRBD2|.|TRBJ2-3|18|TRBV6-2/TRBV6-3
TGTGCCAGCAGTTCCTGGTCCGGGACTAGCGGGAGTCGGGATACGCAGTATTTT
CASSSWSGTSGSRDTQYF
>TRBD2|.|TRBJ2-7|12|TRBV29-1
TGCAGCGTTGCCCTAGCGGCCTACGAGCAGTACTTC
CSVALAAYEQYF
>.|.|TRBJ2-1|13|TRBV30
TGTGCCTGGAGGGACTTCTCCTACAATGAGCAGTTCTTC
CAWRDFSYNEQFF
>.|.|TRBJ2-7|15|TRBV4-2
TGTGCCAGCAGCCAAGGTAGGGCGGATCCTGACGAGCAGTACTTC
CASSQGRADPDEQYF
>.|.|TRBJ1-2|13|TRBV28
TGTGCCAGCAGTCCGCCCCCCAGCTATGGCTACACCTTC
CASSPPPSYGYTF
>.|.|TRBJ2-3|15|TRBV6-6
TGTGCCAGCAGTTACCCAGGGTCCTCCCCAGATACGCAGTATTTT
CASSYPGSSPDTQYF
>.|many|TRBJ1-1|13|TRBV12-3/TRBV12-4
TGTGCCAGCAGTCCGGGTCGGAACACTGAAGCTTTCTTT
CASSPGRNTEAFF
>TRBD2|.|TRBJ2-5|16|TRBV12-3/TRBV12-4
TGTGCCAGCAGACCCGGGACTAGCGGGATGGGAGAGACCCAGTACTTC
CASRPGTSGMGETQYF
>.|few|TRBJ2-1|15|TRBV28
TGTGCCAGCAGTTTACGAGGGAGGAGGGACAATGAGCAGTTCTTC
CASSLRGRRDNEQFF
>.|.|TRBJ2-1|15|TRBV5-1
TGCGCCAGCAGCTTAGCGGCACTACCCGCGAGTGAGCAGTTCTTC
CASSLAALPASEQFF
>.|few|TRBJ2-7|12|TRBV6-2/TRBV6-3
TGTGCCAGCAAAACAGGTTCCTACGAGCAGTACTTC
CASKTGSYEQYF
>TRBD1|few|TRBJ2-5|13|TRBV4-1
TGCGCCAGCAGCCCGACAGGGCCGGAGACCCAGTACTTC
CASSPTGPETQYF
>.|.|TRBJ2-7|15|TRBV20-1
TGCAGTGCTCCGCAACAGGGAAGGGCCTACTACGAGCAGTACTTC
CSAPQQGRAYYEQYF
>.|few|TRBJ2-1|13|TRBV6-6
TGTGCCAGCAGTTACTCATTGGCTCATGAGCAGTTCTTC
CASSYSLAHEQFF
>.|.|TRBJ1-2|13|TRBV3-1
TGTGCCAGCAGCCAAGATAAAGGCGGCCGCTACACCTTC
CASSQDKGGRYTF
>.|.|TRBJ2-1|15|TRBV7-3
TGTGTCAGCAGCCCCCGGGCCATAAGGTCGGATGAGCAGTTCTTC
CVSSPRAIRSDEQFF
>.|.|TRBJ2-7|16|TRBV28
TGTGCCAGCATCAATGGGGTCCTTTCGGCCTACAATGAGCAGTACTTC
CASINGVLSAYNEQYF
>TRBD1|few|TRBJ2-5|15|TRBV27
TGTGCCAGCAGTAAACGGGACAGGCCCTCAGAGACCCAGTACTTC
CASSKRDRPSETQYF
>.|.|TRBJ1-2|14|TRBV7-2
TGTGCCAGCAGCTTAGGTGCTCACAGGGATGGCTACACCTTC
CASSLGAHRDGYTF
>.|.|TRBJ2-3|16|TRBV12-3/TRBV12-4
TGTGCCAGCAGTCCTCTCCGGACTGATAGCACAGATATGCAGTATTTT
CASSPLRTDSTDMQYF
>.|.|TRBJ2-1|14|TRBV7-6
TGTGCCAGCAGCCCACCCGGACAGCGTGGTGAGCAGTTCTTC
CASSPPGQRGEQFF
>TRBD1|few|TRBJ1-2|14|TRBV29-1
TGCAGCGTTGCAGGGACAGGGAACGGACGCGGCTACACCTTC
CSVAGTGNGRGYTF
>.|few|TRBJ2-1|16|TRBV27
TGTGCCAGCAGTTTAAGTGGTGGCCAGGGGTACAATGAGCAGTTCTTC
CASSLSGGQGYNEQFF
>.|.|TRBJ2-5|15|TRBV5-1
TGCGCCAGCAGCTTCGGCGGGACGCACGGGGAGACCCAGTACTTC
CASSFGGTHGETQYF
>.|.|TRBJ2-5|13|TRBV27
TGTGCCAGCAGTTTATCGGGTCCGGGGACCCAGTACTTC
CASSLSGPGTQYF
>TRBD2|few|TRBJ2-3|15|TRBV7-2
TGTGCCAGCAGGCCTCTAGCGGGGCTCACAGATACGCAGTATTTT
CASRPLAGLTDTQYF
>.|.|TRBJ2-7|16|TRBV6-2/TRBV6-3
TGTGCCAGCACCTCCTCGGGACTGCTTCTCGCCTACGAGCAGTACTTC
CASTSSGLLLAYEQYF
>TRBD1|few|TRBJ2-7|15|TRBV7-2
TGTGCCAGCAGCTTATATGGGGGACAGATCTACGAGCAGTACTTC
CASSLYGGQIYEQYF
>TRBD1|.|TRBJ1-2|15|TRBV29-1
TGCAGCGTAGAAACCGGACAGGGGGCACGCTATGGCTACACCTTC
CSVETGQGARYGYTF
>.|.|TRBJ2-1|18|TRBV6-5
TGTGCCAGCAGTTACTCAGCCCCGGGGGCGGGCTCCTACAATGAGCAGTTCTTC
CASSYSAPGAGSYNEQFF
>TRBD2|.|TRBJ2-3|15|TRBV9
TGTGCCAGCAGCACCAGCGGGAGAAGCACAGATACGCAGTATTTT
CASSTSGRSTDTQYF
>.|few|TRBJ2-3|17|TRBV4-3
TGCGCCAGCAGCCAAGGCCTTGGGGACTCCGTATATGATACGCAGTATTTT
CASSQGLGDSVYDTQYF
>.|few|TRBJ2-2|15|TRBV20-1
TGCAGTGCTAGAGATCGTGGGATGGTCGGCGGGGAGCTGTTTTTT
CSARDRGMVGGELFF
>.|few|TRBJ2-3|11|TRBV7-2
TGTGCCAGCAGCTTACCCCCCGGGTGGTATTTT
CASSLPPGWYF
>.|.|TRBJ2-7|15|TRBV12-3/TRBV12-4
TGTGCCAGCAGTTTGTCCCTAGGAGGAAGGAACGAGCAGTACTTC
CASSLSLGGRNEQYF